The sequence of this T cell receptor beta chain was determined in a study of T cells in Graves' hyperthyroidism and ophthalmopathy. There were TCR beta CDR3 regions amplified from RNA transcripts. During a first-round RT-PCR of the TCR CDR3, the HTBI primer set was used. TCRdb called the multiplex PCR reads again in MiXCR, with one record for every CDR3 protein. Counted here are approximately 400,000 distinct CDR3 sequences, about 13% occurring once; the ten biggest clones make up 20%. Between the trimmed V and J ends, which lost 6 bases and 6 bases, there was a span of 17 bases. Germline lookup yields CDR1 SNHLY and CDR2 FYNNEI. CDR3 size: 14 residues.

The chain has TRBV2 and TRBJ2-5; D tentatively fits TRBD1 or TRBD2 (5 bases each). Sequences were obtained from blood. The clonotype originates from a man aged 30 to 39 with Graves' hyperthyroidism that later progressed to Graves' ophthalmopathy. CDR3 residues: CASSGTDPMKTQYF. CDR3 DNA sequence: TGTGCCAGCAGCGGGACGGACCCAATGAAGACCCAGTACTTC.